The 8 T cell receptor beta chains below all came from one sample that was sequenced in a study of metastatic and nonmetastatic thyroid tumors. Treatment of any kind had been given to no patient before thyroid surgery. TCRdb re-called the PCR reads with MiXCR. The repertoire holds some 23,000 clones, with 20% to 25% as singletons. Source material: tumor tissue. The receptors come from a female donor with papillary thyroid cancer or a benign thyroid nodule (not recorded which). Some clones in this sample may be carry-over from other donors' samples.

The rearrangement uses TRBV6-2 or TRBV6-3 and TRBJ2-1, with 13 bases that match TRBD2. Germline CDR1 reads MNHEY; CDR2 reads SVGEGT. The length of the CDR3 is 18 residues. Trimming removed 2 bases from V and 2 bases from J; junction bases left unmatched: 6. The DNA for the CDR3 is TGTGCCAGCAGTTACAGGGGGGGACTAGCGGGAACCTACAATGAGCAGTTCTTC. Translated, it gives CASSYRGGLAGTYNEQFF.

V and J are TRBV10-3 and TRBJ1-1; D is unresolved. The CDR3 spans 14 residues. Germline assignment: CDR1 ENHRY and CDR2 SYGVKD. V lost 0 bases to trimming and J lost 4 bases, with 9 bases between them. CDR3 sequence (DNA): TGTGCCATCAGTGAGTCAATGGGCGCCACTGAAGCTTTCTTT. This codes for CAISESMGATEAFF.

V usage is TRBV6-1 and J usage is TRBJ1-6; unclear D gene. Germline V CDR1 and CDR2: MNHNS, SASEGT. V lost 6 bases and J lost 10, with 16 bases in between. The CDR3 contains 14 residues. This CDR3 is CASSQSSPWSPLHF. In nucleotides, the CDR3 is TGTGCCAGCAGCCAGAGTTCGCCTTGGTCACCCCTCCACTTT.

This clone was counted ten times or more. The chain carries TRBV20-1 and TRBJ1-1; D is uncertain. Trimming left V 5 bases short and J 0 bases short, with 10 bases between. This CDR3 is 13 amino acids long. The V gene's germline CDR1 is DFQATT and CDR2 SNEGSKA (reference sequence). CDR3 sequence reads: CSAPGPVNTEAFF. For the CDR3, the DNA is TGCAGTGCTCCTGGCCCCGTGAACACTGAAGCTTTCTTT.

The sample holds many counts of this clone. This sequence joins TRBV3-1 and TRBJ2-7; D gene uncertain. The germline V gene encodes CDR1 LGHDT and CDR2 YNNKEL (reference sequence). The CDR3 is 13 amino acids. The V gene lost 1 base and the J gene lost 6 bases, with 10 bases spanning the gap. CDR3 region: CASSQVAQIEQYF. Here the CDR3 DNA reads TGTGCCAGCAGCCAAGTGGCCCAGATCGAGCAGTACTTC.

This clone was counted at least ten times. V usage is TRBV13 and J usage is TRBJ2-3; no clear D. V gave up 1 base and J gave up 3 bases, with 5 bases separating them. CDR3 length: 13 amino acids. Germline-derived CDR1 and CDR2 are PRHDT and FYEKMQ (reference sequence). Here the CDR3 reads CASSLVGTDTQYF. The CDR3 DNA sequence: TGTGCCAGCAGCTTAGTGGGGACAGATACGCAGTATTTT.

The gene calls are TRBV6-6 and TRBJ2-5; 8 positions match TRBD2. Germline lookup yields CDR1 MNHNY and CDR2 SVGAGI (reference sequence). V dropped 0 bases and J dropped 7; count of bases not matched to a gene: 7. The CDR3 is 15 amino acids. The CDR3 coding sequence is TGTGCCAGCAGTTACTCGGGACTAGGTTCAGGGACCCAGTACTTC. As protein: CASSYSGLGSGTQYF.

This clone occurred many times. The chain carries TRBV28 and TRBJ1-2; 9 nucleotides match TRBD1. Losses at the gene ends were 5 bases for V and 4 bases for J; bases not matched to a gene: 8. Germline loops: CDR1 MDHEN, CDR2 SYDVKM. The CDR3 covers 15 residues. CDR3 in amino acids: CASSQSGTGPYGYTF. The CDR3 DNA reads TGTGCCAGCAGTCAATCGGGGACAGGGCCCTATGGCTACACCTTC.